Following are 26 T cell receptor beta chains from one sample sequenced in a study of OX40 agonist ivuxolimab in advanced cancers. Sequencing used immunoSEQ multiplex PCR; TCRdb keeps in-frame clones, though not all of them. The table shows 75,000 to 100,000 clones, with roughly 80% occurring only once. Sequences were derived from CD4+ or CD8+ T cells sorted from blood, sampled in a trial of the OX40 agonist ivuxolimab. The receptors shown here come from an adult with an advanced solid tumor such as melanoma, head and neck, liver or kidney cancer.

The chain employs TRBV5-1 and TRBJ1-1; possibly TRBD1 for D (6 bases). The CDR3 spans 16 residues. The germline V and J ends were trimmed by 1 base and 4 bases, with 17 bases remaining between them. CDR1 and CDR2 from the germline V gene are SGHRS and YFSETQ. CDR3 in amino acids: CASSLYGGQRSTEAFF. The CDR3 DNA is TGCGCCAGCAGCTTGTACGGGGGGCAAAGGAGCACTGAAGCTTTCTTT.

In this sample, this clone turned up once. The chain has TRBV27 and TRBJ1-1, with 8 nucleotides matching TRBD1. Per the germline V gene, CDR1 is MNHEY and CDR2 is SMNVEV (reference sequence). The V segment lost 5 bases and the J segment 4 bases; nucleotides outside the gene matches: 6. The CDR3 totals 14 residues. The CDR3 DNA reads TGTGCCAGCAGTACCGGACAGGGTCGCACTGAAGCTTTCTTT. Its translation is CASSTGQGRTEAFF.

The V and J genes are TRBV7-3 and TRBJ2-1, with D maybe TRBD2 (5 bases). Germline-derived CDR1 and CDR2 are SGHTA and FQGTGA. This CDR3 region has 20 residues. With 1 base removed from V and 1 base from J, the gap between germline ends came to 23 bases. CDR3: CASSLRTYPRVPSSYNEQFF. For the CDR3, the DNA is TGTGCCAGCAGCTTAAGAACGTATCCGAGGGTCCCGTCGTCCTACAATGAGCAGTTCTTC. The full variable domain, its missing parts supplied by reference TRBV7-3 and TRBJ2-1, is GAGVSQTPSNKVTEKGKYVELRCDPISGHTALYWYRQSLGQGPEFLIYFQGTGAADDSGLPNDRFFAVRPEGSVSTLKIQRTERGDSAVYLCASSLRTYPRVPSSYNEQFFGPGTRLTVL.

This chain connects TRBV4-3 to TRBJ1-2, with 7 bases that match TRBD1. Trimming took 1 base from V and 5 from J; bases not matched to a gene: 10. Germline lookup yields CDR1 LGHNA and CDR2 YSLEER. CDR3 length equals 16 residues. The CDR3 here is CASSQAFGQGVYGYTF. The CDR3 DNA sequence: TGCGCCAGCAGCCAAGCTTTTGGGCAGGGGGTATATGGCTACACCTTC.

V gene TRBV14 combines with J gene TRBJ2-1; 10 bases line up with TRBD2. Germline V gene lookup returns CDR1 SGHDN and CDR2 FVKESK. This CDR3 is 15 amino acids long. The ends lost 4 bases at V and 6 bases at J; junction bases unmatched: 6. The CDR3 spells CASSLGLAEGNEQFF. For the CDR3, the DNA is TGTGCCAGCAGCCTCGGACTAGCGGAGGGCAATGAGCAGTTCTTC.

This chain connects TRBV9 to TRBJ2-3; tentatively, D is TRBD1 (5 bases). CDR3 length: 15 amino acids. V was cut by 3 bases and J by 3 bases, with 14 bases left in between. CDR1 and CDR2 (germline): SGDLS, YYNGEE. CDR3 residues: CASSDNLRQTDTQYF. CDR3 DNA: TGTGCCAGCAGCGACAACCTGCGACAGACAGATACGCAGTATTTT.

This chain connects TRBV5-1 to TRBJ1-2; D not resolved. Germline CDR1 reads SGHRS; CDR2 reads YFSETQ. CDR3 size: 13 residues. Deletions cut 0 bases from V and 8 bases from J, with 11 bases between. The CDR3 sequence: CASSLANRGGYTF. In nucleotides, the CDR3 is TGCGCCAGCAGCTTGGCCAACCGAGGAGGCTACACCTTC.

CDR3 nucleotides: TGTGCCAGTGCCGGACAGGGGAACACTGAAGCTTTCTTT. Protein: CASAGQGNTEAFF. The J gene is TRBJ1-1, the V gene TRBV2, with 8 nucleotides matching TRBD1. After removal of 9 bases from V and 1 base from J, the junction contained 4 bases not matched to a gene. The germline V gene has CDR1 SNHLY and CDR2 FYNNEI. The CDR3 totals 13 residues.

The table lists this clone with a count of one. The V call is TRBV11-2, the J call TRBJ2-3, with D tentatively TRBD2 (7 bases). Germline CDR1 reads SGHAT; CDR2 reads FQNNGV. Trimming left V 5 bases short and J 8 bases short, with 17 bases between. The CDR3 consists of 14 residues. CDR3 coding DNA: TGTGCCAGCAGCCCCGAAGGGGGGGGACCTACGCAGTATTTT. This sequence encodes CASSPEGGGPTQYF.

This clone was found a few times. The rearrangement joins TRBV11-2 to TRBJ1-1; 9 bases line up with TRBD1. V shed 5 bases, J shed 3 bases, and the junction held 7 bases outside the gene matches. The CDR3 spans 15 residues. Germline V gene sequence: CDR1 SGHAT, CDR2 FQNNGV. The CDR3 DNA reads as TGTGCCAGCAGCCCCGGGACAGGGTGGGACACTGAAGCTTTCTTT. Its protein is CASSPGTGWDTEAFF.

The chain combines TRBV7-9 with TRBJ2-2, with D perhaps being TRBD1 or TRBD2 (5 bases each). Germline CDR1 and CDR2: SEHNR and FQNEAQ (reference sequence). V lost 6 bases to trimming and J lost 8 bases, with 16 bases between them. The CDR3 length is 14 residues. For the CDR3, the DNA is TGTGCCAGCAGGTTCGACTGGGACCGGGGGGAGCTGTTTTTT. Its protein is CASRFDWDRGELFF.

CDR3 in DNA: TGTGCCAGCATGGGCGGCGGGGAGCTGTTTTTT. As protein: CASMGGGELFF. The chain couples TRBV6-5 to TRBJ2-2; no reliable D call. Deletions cut 7 bases from V and 7 bases from J, with 7 bases between. CDR1 and CDR2 (germline): MNHEY, SVGAGI. The CDR3 runs to 11 residues.

The chain combines TRBV2 with TRBJ1-3; 8 positions agree with TRBD1. The V and J ends lost 0 bases and 9 bases, in that order; junction bases with no gene match: 4. Germline V gene lookup returns CDR1 SNHLY and CDR2 FYNNEI. The CDR3 consists of 14 residues. The CDR3 here is CASSEAQTGATIYF. Here the CDR3 DNA reads TGTGCCAGCAGTGAAGCGCAGACAGGGGCCACCATATATTTT.

This chain uses TRBV6-1 with TRBJ1-2, with 12 nucleotides matching TRBD1. The CDR3 covers 15 residues. Trimming removed 6 bases from V and 4 bases from J; junction bases left unmatched: 6. The V gene's germline CDR1 is MNHNS and CDR2 SASEGT. The CDR3 region has the DNA TGTGCCAGCAGCGAGGGACAGGGGGCGGGCTATGGCTACACCTTC. This sequence encodes CASSEGQGAGYGYTF.

This clone was seen just once. The chain employs TRBV15 and TRBJ2-3; 8 bases line up with TRBD1. The ends lost 2 bases at V and 3 bases at J; junction bases unmatched: 4. The germline V gene has CDR1 LNHNV and CDR2 YYDKDF (reference sequence). The CDR3 consists of 15 residues. CDR3 loop: CATSRFRGRTDTQYF. CDR3 nucleotide sequence: TGTGCCACCAGCAGATTCAGGGGGCGAACAGATACGCAGTATTTT.

The V and J genes are TRBV7-2 and TRBJ2-7; D possibly corresponds to TRBD1 (6 bases). V was clipped by 2 bases and J by 0 bases, with 14 bases between them. CDR3 length: 16 residues. Germline loops: CDR1 SGHTA, CDR2 FQGNSA. The CDR3 DNA is TGTGCCAGCAGCTTAACACAGGGTCACGACTCCTACGAGCAGTACTTC. Its protein product is CASSLTQGHDSYEQYF.

The V gene is TRBV9, the J gene TRBJ1-3; D not resolved. The CDR3 runs to 17 residues. The V gene's germline CDR1 is SGDLS and CDR2 YYNGEE. The germline V and J ends were trimmed by 3 bases and 0 bases, with 16 bases remaining between them. The CDR3 protein is CASSASWLWSSGNTIYF. CDR3 nucleotide sequence: TGTGCCAGCAGCGCCTCTTGGCTATGGAGCTCTGGAAACACCATATATTTT.

With respect to this clone: The sample holds other DNA sequences that translate to the same CDR3. The chain is built from TRBV18 and TRBJ2-3; 8 bases align to TRBD2. This CDR3 comprises 16 residues. The V gene end was trimmed by 3 bases and the J gene end by 2 bases; junction bases not matched to a gene: 7. Germline CDR1 is KGHSH and CDR2 is LQKENI. In DNA, the CDR3 is TGTGCCAGCTCACCCCCGAGCGGGGGCCTCACAGATACGCAGTATTTT. It codes for CASSPPSGGLTDTQYF.

The chain uses TRBV5-6 and TRBJ1-2; D is unclear. The CDR3 has 12 residues. Germline V lookup: CDR1 SGHDT, CDR2 YYEEEE. Trimming took off 4 bases at V and 5 bases at J, with 9 bases between the two ends. The CDR3 region has the DNA TGTGCCAGCAGCGAACCCATGTATGGCTACACCTTC. Protein: CASSEPMYGYTF. The whole variable domain, filled in from reference TRBV5-6 and TRBJ1-2, reads DAGVTQSPTHLIKTRGQQVTLRCSPKSGHDTVSWYQQALGQGPQFIFQYYEEEERQRGNFPDRFSGHQFPNYSSELNVNALLLGDSALYLCASSEPMYGYTFGSGTRLTVV.

The rearrangement joins TRBV5-4 to TRBJ1-4; 12 positions match TRBD1. This CDR3 has 15 amino acids. The trim removed 2 bases at V and 8 bases at J, leaving 4 bases unmatched. Germline CDR1 reads SGHNT; CDR2 reads YYREEE (reference sequence). The CDR3 bases are TGTGCCAGCAGCTTTACCGGGACAGGGGGCGAAAAACTGTTTTTT. Its protein product is CASSFTGTGGEKLFF.

The rearrangement joins TRBV4-2 to TRBJ1-4, with unresolved D. Trimming removed 4 bases from V and 4 bases from J, with 13 bases in between. This CDR3 is 15 amino acids long. CDR1 and CDR2 from the germline V gene are LGHNA and YNFKEQ. The CDR3 DNA sequence: TGTGCCAGCAGCCGTTCACCCGCAAATAATGAAAAACTGTTTTTT. This translates into CASSRSPANNEKLFF.

The rearrangement links TRBV30 to TRBJ1-6; D gene unclear. Deletions cut 0 bases from V and 5 bases from J, with 5 bases between. The length of the CDR3 is 13 residues. Germline lookup yields CDR1 GTSNPN and CDR2 SVGIG (reference sequence). CDR3 residues: CAWSVLDNSPLHF. The CDR3 region has the DNA TGTGCCTGGAGTGTACTGGATAATTCACCCCTCCACTTT.

This clone was recorded many times. The rearrangement links TRBV5-1 to TRBJ1-1; D is ambiguous. The CDR3 is made up of 14 amino acids. Germline assignment: CDR1 SGHRS and CDR2 YFSETQ. Trimming shortened V by 0 bases and J by 0 bases, and 6 bases separated the two germline ends. The CDR3 reads CASSLDGMNTEAFF. In DNA form, the CDR3 reads TGCGCCAGCAGCTTGGACGGAATGAACACTGAAGCTTTCTTT. Drawing the rest from reference TRBV5-1 and TRBJ1-1, the complete variable domain is KAGVTQTPRYLIKTRGQQVTLSCSPISGHRSVSWYQQTPGQGLQFLFEYFSETQRNKGNFPGRFSGRQFSNSRSEMNVSTLELGDSALYLCASSLDGMNTEAFFGQGTRLTVV.

The genes are TRBV7-7 and TRBJ2-1; the D gene is possibly TRBD1 (6 bases). The CDR3 is 15 amino acids. Between the trimmed V and J ends, which lost 3 bases and 1 base, there was a span of 10 bases. CDR1 and CDR2 (germline): SSHAT, FNYEAQ (reference sequence). The CDR3 DNA is TGTGCCAGCAGCTTTGAAGGGGGTTCCTACAATGAGCAGTTCTTC. Its protein is CASSFEGGSYNEQFF.

The gene calls are TRBV9 and TRBJ2-7; 9 nucleotides line up with TRBD1. This CDR3 has 14 amino acids. The V segment lost 4 bases and the J segment 3 bases; nucleotides outside the gene matches: 5. In germline, CDR1 is SGDLS, CDR2 YYNGEE. This CDR3 is CASSSPGQGYEQYF. The CDR3 nucleotides are TGTGCCAGCAGCTCACCGGGACAGGGCTACGAGCAGTACTTC.

This CDR3 is CASSDQGAAFF. The CDR3 DNA reads TGTGCCAGCAGTGACCAGGGGGCGGCTTTCTTT. This chain uses TRBV27 with TRBJ1-1; 8 bases align to TRBD1. Unmatched junction bases numbered 4, after V lost 5 bases and J lost 11 bases. The CDR3 spans 11 residues. CDR1 and CDR2 from the germline V gene are MNHEY and SMNVEV (reference sequence).